The subject of this entry is one T cell receptor (beta chain). These data belong to a study of blood T cell repertoires in COVID-19. Sequencing used immunoSEQ multiplex PCR; TCRdb keeps in-frame clones, though not all of them. This sample has 200,000 to 300,000 clones, with about 87% found just once. This CDR3 is 16 amino acids long. Germline V gene data show CDR1 as MGHRA and CDR2 as YSYEKL. V shed 2 bases and J 8 bases; nucleotides not matched to a gene: 8. This receptor was obtained from a woman in her 30s with acute COVID-19. Sequenced material: PBMCs or T cells enriched from blood (not recorded which). The V gene is TRBV4-1, the J gene TRBJ2-1; 11 bases fit TRBD2. The CDR3 loop reads CASSQLTRLAGYEQFF. CDR3 coding DNA: TGCGCCAGCAGCCAACTCACTCGACTAGCGGGATATGAGCAGTTCTTC.